Listed here are 31 T cell receptor beta chains from one sample, sequenced in a study of patients and donors after allogeneic stem cell transplantation. A single record per CDR3 protein comes from TCRdb applying MiXCR to the RT-PCR reads. The sample lists 190,000 or so distinct CDR3 sequences, more than 35% occurring once. The material sequenced was blood, either unsorted or a sorted T cell fraction (not recorded which). These receptors came from a human donor who was either an allogeneic HSCT recipient or a stem cell or donor lymphocyte infusion donor (not recorded which). It is not recorded whose cells these are; they may come from a transplant donor.

This clonotype was recorded a few times. The rearrangement uses TRBV13 and TRBJ1-2; weak D call: TRBD1 (5 bases). With 5 bases removed from V and 7 bases from J, the gap between germline ends came to 14 bases. Germline-derived CDR1 and CDR2 are PRHDT and FYEKMQ (reference sequence). The CDR3 covers 13 residues. Here the CDR3 DNA reads TGTGCCAGCAGCCCCCAGGGAATTGGTGGCTACACCTTC. Amino acids: CASSPQGIGGYTF.

This chain uses TRBV4-3 with TRBJ2-3, with 15 bases fitting TRBD2. Germline V lookup: CDR1 LGHNA, CDR2 YSLEER. This CDR3 has 17 amino acids. Unmatched junction bases numbered 4, after V lost 2 bases and J lost 4 bases. CDR3 bases: TGCGCCAGCAGCCAAAGGACTAGCGGGAGGGTAGCAGATACGCAGTATTTT. Translation: CASSQRTSGRVADTQYF.

The chain uses TRBV20-1 and TRBJ1-2; possible D gene TRBD1, 5 bases. Trimming removed 0 bases from V and 5 bases from J, with 16 bases in between. The CDR3 runs 15 residues. The germline V gene has CDR1 DFQATT and CDR2 SNEGSKA (reference sequence). In DNA form, the CDR3 reads TGCAGTGCTAGAGATCTGGACAATCTCCTGTATGGCTACACCTTC. It yields the protein CSARDLDNLLYGYTF.

Note on this clonotype: Its ends do not fully match the called genes, so a read error is possible. The chain carries TRBV12-3 or TRBV12-4 and TRBJ2-3; 14 positions agree with TRBD2. CDR3 size: 20 residues. CDR3 sequence (DNA): TGTGCCAGCAGTCTAGCCCTCCCCCCGACTAGCGGGAGGGTTGTAGATACGCAGTATTTT. This codes for CASSLALPPTSGRVVDTQYF.

The count of this clonotype is one. DNA of the CDR3: TGTGCCAGCAGTTTAAGGCAGGAGCAGTACTTC. Translating it yields CASSLRQEQYF. This chain links TRBV28 with TRBJ2-7; D is unresolved. The V gene lost 2 bases and the J gene lost 7 bases, with 6 bases spanning the gap. The CDR3 has 11 amino acids. The V gene's germline CDR1 is MDHEN and CDR2 SYDVKM.

The chain links TRBV5-1 to TRBJ2-2; tentatively, D is TRBD1 or TRBD2 (5 bases each). This CDR3 has 16 amino acids. Germline V gene sequence: CDR1 SGHRS, CDR2 YFSETQ. Trimming stripped 9 bases from V and 7 bases from J, with 25 bases between. The CDR3 region is CATNLGTRQESGELFF. The DNA for the CDR3 is TGCGCCACGAACCTCGGGACCCGACAAGAAAGCGGGGAGCTGTTTTTT.

This clonotype was found once. The chain couples TRBV14 to TRBJ2-7; D remains unclear. CDR1 SGHDN and CDR2 FVKESK come from the germline V gene. V was shortened by 1 base and J by 0 bases, with 7 bases between the two germline ends. The CDR3 sequence is 14 residues long. The CDR3 sequence is CASSQVQVSYEQYF. Here the CDR3 DNA reads TGTGCCAGCAGCCAAGTGCAGGTCTCCTACGAGCAGTACTTC. Using reference TRBV14 and TRBJ2-7 for the parts outside the CDR3, the full variable domain is EAGVTQFPSHSVIEKGQTVTLRCDPISGHDNLYWYRRVMGKEIKFLLHFVKESKQDESGMPNNRFLAERTGGTYSTLKVQPAELEDSGVYFCASSQVQVSYEQYFGPGTRLTVT.

This clonotype was seen a handful of times. This rearrangement joins TRBV7-9 to TRBJ2-1; possibly TRBD2 for D (6 bases). V was clipped by 2 bases and J by 7 bases, with 9 bases between them. This CDR3 has 13 amino acids. Germline V gene lookup returns CDR1 SEHNR and CDR2 FQNEAQ (reference sequence). CDR3 sequence reads: CASSLSLANEQFF. CDR3 DNA: TGTGCCAGCAGCTTATCTCTAGCGAATGAGCAGTTCTTC.

This clonotype is a singleton in its sample. Since a much larger clone is just one base distant, this may be a read error. The J gene is TRBJ2-2, the V gene TRBV5-5; 10 nucleotides match TRBD2. This CDR3 is 15 amino acids long. The V gene's germline CDR1 is SGHKS and CDR2 YYEKEE (reference sequence). V shed 4 bases and J 1 base; nucleotides not matched to a gene: 1. CDR3 protein: CASSRTSGNTGELFF. The DNA of the CDR3 is TGTGCCAGCAGCCGGACTAGCGGGAACACCGGGGAGCTGTTTTTT.

The chain has TRBV7-9 and TRBJ2-7, with D unclear. Germline V CDR1 and CDR2: SEHNR, FQNEAQ (reference sequence). The length of the CDR3 is 11 residues. The ends were cut back, 5 bases at V and 3 bases at J, with 5 bases in the middle. The CDR3 DNA reads as TGTGCCAGCAGCCAAATCTACGAGCAGTACTTC. Its protein is CASSQIYEQYF.

The rearrangement uses TRBV25-1 and TRBJ1-2; D may be TRBD1 (6 bases). Per germline, CDR1 MGHDK and CDR2 SYGVNS. The CDR3 is made up of 14 amino acids. Trimming pared 3 bases from V and 4 bases from J, leaving 12 bases between. The CDR3 spells CASSDWTDLYGYTF. The CDR3 DNA follows: TGTGCCAGCAGTGATTGGACAGACCTCTATGGCTACACCTTC.

The V gene is TRBV15, the J gene TRBJ1-5, with 7 bases matching TRBD1. The CDR3 spans 13 residues. CDR1 is LNHNV and CDR2 is YYDKDF in the germline V gene (reference sequence). With V trimmed by 6 bases and J by 6 bases, 5 bases remained unmatched. Here the CDR3 reads CATSPDRVQPQHF. As DNA, the CDR3 is TGTGCCACCAGTCCTGACAGGGTTCAGCCCCAGCATTTT.

V is TRBV6-5 and J is TRBJ2-7, with no clear D. V shed 0 bases and J shed 0 bases, with 6 bases lying between them. The CDR3 covers 14 residues. CDR1 and CDR2 from the germline V gene are MNHEY and SVGAGI. CDR3 loop: CASSYSQSSYEQYF. CDR3 DNA sequence: TGTGCCAGCAGTTACTCTCAGAGCTCCTACGAGCAGTACTTC.

This clonotype was seen a single time. This sequence joins TRBV4-3 and TRBJ2-2; D is unresolved. Germline lookup yields CDR1 LGHNA and CDR2 YSLEER. Trimming removed 0 bases from V and 2 bases from J, with 19 bases in between. The CDR3 sequence is 19 residues long. The CDR3 DNA sequence: TGCGCCAGCAGCCAAGATAAACCAACTGACACCCTAAACACCGGGGAGCTGTTTTTT. Translated, it gives CASSQDKPTDTLNTGELFF.

This clonotype occurred a few times. The chain uses TRBV20-1 and TRBJ1-2; D not resolved. CDR3 size: 16 residues. The ends were cut back, 0 bases at V and 4 bases at J, with 18 bases in the middle. Germline loops: CDR1 DFQATT, CDR2 SNEGSKA (reference sequence). The CDR3 nucleotides read TGCAGTGCTAGAGATAGTCTAGGCCCGACGGTCTATGGCTACACCTTC. As protein: CSARDSLGPTVYGYTF.

This clonotype was seen a few times. The V and J genes are TRBV21-1 and TRBJ1-1; the D call in the table, TRBD1, was not verified against the DNA. TRBV21-1 represents a pseudogene. This CDR3 region has 16 residues. The CDR3 bases are TGTGCCAGCAGCACCACAGCCACCCCCTCGAACACTGAAGCTTTCTTT. The encoded protein is CASSTTATPSNTEAFF.

The gene calls are TRBV10-3 and TRBJ1-5; unclear D gene. With 2 bases removed from V and 5 bases from J, the gap between germline ends came to 7 bases. The CDR3 runs 13 residues. Germline CDR1 and CDR2: ENHRY and SYGVKD. CDR3 sequence (DNA): TGTGCCATCAGTGAGAGATCCGATCAGCCCCAGCATTTT. The encoded protein is CAISERSDQPQHF.

The rearrangement links TRBV13 to TRBJ2-7; TRBD2 agrees at 13 bases. Germline CDR1 reads PRHDT; CDR2 reads FYEKMQ (reference sequence). The CDR3 sequence is 16 residues long. V gave up 5 bases and J gave up 4 bases; unmatched junction bases: 8. CDR3 residues: CASSPRGLAGAYEQYF. CDR3 coding DNA: TGTGCCAGCAGCCCTAGAGGACTAGCGGGAGCATACGAGCAGTACTTC.

This sequence joins TRBV12-3 or TRBV12-4 and TRBJ1-6; D not resolved. The CDR3 extends over 14 amino acids. V was shortened by 2 bases and J by 9 bases, with 11 bases between the two germline ends. The CDR3 DNA reads as TGTGCCAGCAGTTTAAAGGAAGGCGGTTCACCCCTCCACTTT. Residues: CASSLKEGGSPLHF.

This clonotype was counted between two and nine times. Here the CDR3 DNA reads TGCGCCAGCAGCCAAGATAATGGACAGGGGGAGAGAGCTTTCTTT. Translation gives CASSQDNGQGERAFF. The chain has TRBV4-3 and TRBJ1-1, with 10 bases aligning to TRBD1. V lost 0 bases, J lost 10 bases, and 8 bases stayed unmatched. This CDR3 contains 15 residues. Germline loops: CDR1 LGHNA, CDR2 YSLEER.

V and J are TRBV6-5 and TRBJ1-3; no reliable D call. The CDR3 consists of 16 residues. Germline V gene data show CDR1 as MNHEY and CDR2 as SVGAGI. The V and J ends lost 6 bases and 3 bases respectively, with 18 bases between them. This CDR3 is CASSAFWEDDGNTIYF. As DNA, the CDR3 is TGTGCCAGCAGCGCGTTCTGGGAAGACGATGGAAACACCATATATTTT.

This clonotype was detected only a few times. The chain couples TRBV19 to TRBJ2-3; D remains ambiguous. The CDR3 spans 14 residues. Germline CDR1 is LNHDA and CDR2 is SQIVND (reference sequence). V was trimmed by 7 bases and J by 2 bases, leaving 13 bases between them. The CDR3 here is CASNPVWNTDTQYF. The CDR3 DNA reads as TGTGCCAGTAACCCCGTGTGGAACACAGATACGCAGTATTTT. Full variable domain (outside the CDR3, taken from reference TRBV19 and TRBJ2-3): DGGITQSPKYLFRKEGQNVTLSCEQNLNHDAMYWYRQDPGQGLRLIYYSQIVNDFQKGDIAEGYSVSREKKESFPLTVTSAQKNPTAFYLCASNPVWNTDTQYFGPGTRLTVL.

This clonotype was recorded a few times. The chain is built from TRBV6-5 and TRBJ1-1; 7 bases fit TRBD1. CDR3 size: 15 residues. V gave up 6 bases and J gave up 2 bases; unmatched junction bases: 9. Per germline, CDR1 MNHEY and CDR2 SVGAGI. The CDR3 loop is CASRPRQGSNTEAFF. The CDR3 DNA reads as TGTGCCAGCAGACCCCGACAGGGCAGTAACACTGAAGCTTTCTTT.

This clonotype was recorded a few times. J is TRBJ2-1 and V is TRBV12-3 or TRBV12-4; 10 nucleotides match TRBD2. The trim removed 8 bases at V and 8 bases at J, leaving 9 bases unmatched. This CDR3 is built from 14 residues. The CDR3 reads CASSLSGRADEQFF. DNA of the CDR3: TGTGCCAGCTCTCTGAGCGGGAGGGCCGATGAGCAGTTCTTC.

The chain is built from TRBV5-1 and TRBJ1-4; no reliable D call. The CDR3 loop spans 16 amino acids. Deletions cut 4 bases from V and 8 bases from J, with 21 bases between. The germline V gene has CDR1 SGHRS and CDR2 YFSETQ. DNA of the CDR3: TGCGCCAGCAGCACCGGACTACAGACGGGTGGAGAAAAACTGTTTTTT. The encoded protein is CASSTGLQTGGEKLFF. Full variable domain (outside the CDR3, taken from reference TRBV5-1 and TRBJ1-4): KAGVTQTPRYLIKTRGQQVTLSCSPISGHRSVSWYQQTPGQGLQFLFEYFSETQRNKGNFPGRFSGRQFSNSRSEMNVSTLELGDSALYLCASSTGLQTGGEKLFFGSGTQLSVL.

The sample holds a few counts of this clonotype. This chain joins TRBV12-3 or TRBV12-4 and TRBJ1-1, with no clear D. V gave up 6 bases and J gave up 0 bases, with 8 bases separating them. This CDR3 comprises 13 residues. The CDR3 loop reads CASRNQVNTEAFF. As DNA, the CDR3 is TGTGCCAGCAGAAATCAGGTGAACACTGAAGCTTTCTTT.

V usage is TRBV12-3 or TRBV12-4 and J usage is TRBJ1-2; possible D gene TRBD1, 5 bases. The germline V and J ends were trimmed by 7 bases and 3 bases, with 24 bases remaining between them. CDR3 length equals 17 residues. In nucleotides, the CDR3 is TGTGCCAGCACCCACCTTGGGGGGGGGATAGCAGACTATGGCTACACCTTC. Protein product: CASTHLGGGIADYGYTF.

This clonotype was found once. The V call is TRBV3-1, the J call TRBJ1-3, with no clear D. The CDR3 is made up of 15 amino acids. Germline loops: CDR1 LGHDT, CDR2 YNNKEL (reference sequence). Trimming pared 1 base from V and 0 bases from J, leaving 7 bases between. As DNA, the CDR3 is TGTGCCAGCAGCCAAGTGATCAGCTCTGGAAACACCATATATTTT. It codes for CASSQVISSGNTIYF.

The rearrangement joins TRBV3-1 to TRBJ1-1; possibly TRBD1 for D (5 bases). Germline loops: CDR1 LGHDT, CDR2 YNNKEL (reference sequence). The length of the CDR3 is 15 residues. The germline V and J ends were trimmed by 3 bases and 1 base, with 12 bases remaining between them. The chain's CDR3 is CASSHTFGTNTEAFF. DNA for the CDR3: TGTGCCAGCAGCCACACTTTCGGGACGAACACTGAAGCTTTCTTT.

This clonotype was recorded only once. The chain carries TRBV12-3 or TRBV12-4 and TRBJ2-3, with TRBD2 identical over 9 bases. This CDR3 has 14 amino acids. Trimming cost V 3 bases and J 7 bases; bases outside gene matches: 5. The CDR3 coding sequence is TGTGCCAGCAGTTTGCTAGCGGGAATGAATACGCAGTATTTT. It yields the protein CASSLLAGMNTQYF.

This clonotype was detected a few times. The gene calls are TRBV29-1 and TRBJ1-1; a possible D gene is TRBD1 (6 bases). Looked up from germline, CDR1 is SQVTM and CDR2 is ANQGSEA. The CDR3 loop spans 12 amino acids. V lost 6 bases, J lost 7 bases, and 15 bases lay in between. CDR3 sequence reads: CSVETNRVEAFF. In DNA, the CDR3 is TGCAGCGTGGAAACCAACAGGGTTGAAGCTTTCTTT. Complete variable domain (other parts from reference TRBV29-1 and TRBJ1-1): SAVISQKPSRDICQRGTSLTIQCQVDSQVTMMFWYRQQPGQSLTLIATANQGSEATYESGFVIDKFPISRPNLTFSTLTVSNMSPEDSSIYLCSVETNRVEAFFGQGTRLTVV.